The 7 T cell receptor beta chains listed next were all sequenced from one sample in a study of vaccination effects on CD4 cells after COVID-19. The antigens for these receptors are not known. CD4+ T cells were isolated after around 10 days of culture. Clones were read by immunoSEQ multiplex PCR, and TCRdb kept only the in-frame ones, dropping some. The sample has tens of thousands of clones, about 83% seen once; the top ten hold under 3.5%. The sequencing here drew on CD4+ T cells from PBMCs cultured without peptide, taken before COVID-19 vaccination. The receptors originated from a human donor who received a COVID-19 vaccine.

For the CDR3, the DNA is TGTGCCAGCAGCTCGGGGACTAGCGGGGTCCCCACAGATACGCAGTATTTT. Protein: CASSSGTSGVPTDTQYF. V gene TRBV7-3 combines with J gene TRBJ2-3, with 13 bases lining up with TRBD2. The CDR3 runs 17 residues. Germline CDR1 reads SGHTA; CDR2 reads FQGTGA. Trimming at V came to 4 bases and at J to 2 bases, leaving 6 bases not matched to a gene.

The V call is TRBV29-1, the J call TRBJ2-5; 13 nucleotides line up with TRBD2. The CDR3 covers 13 residues. The germline V gene encodes CDR1 SQVTM and CDR2 ANQGSEA. Trimming at V came to 5 bases and at J to 5 bases, leaving 2 bases not matched to a gene. CDR3 sequence: CSVRLAGGETQYF. As DNA, the CDR3 is TGCAGCGTTCGACTAGCGGGGGGTGAGACCCAGTACTTC.

The rearrangement links TRBV27 to TRBJ1-5; the D gene is possibly TRBD1 (5 bases). The germline V gene encodes CDR1 MNHEY and CDR2 SMNVEV (reference sequence). Trimming pared 1 base from V and 6 bases from J, leaving 16 bases between. CDR3 length equals 16 residues. CDR3 residues: CASSLLAGGGGQPQHF. CDR3 nucleotides: TGTGCCAGCAGTTTATTGGCGGGGGGTGGTGGTCAGCCCCAGCATTTT.

The chain has TRBV6-6 and TRBJ1-5; perhaps TRBD1 as D (6 bases). CDR3 length equals 15 residues. V was clipped by 6 bases and J by 8 bases, with 20 bases between them. The germline gives CDR1 MNHNY, CDR2 SVGAGI (reference sequence). Here the CDR3 reads CASRYPGAGKEPQHF. CDR3 DNA: TGTGCCAGCAGGTACCCAGGGGCAGGGAAGGAGCCCCAGCATTTT.

The rearrangement uses TRBV6-1 and TRBJ2-7; D call uncertain. Germline loops: CDR1 MNHNS, CDR2 SASEGT. The ends were cut back, 3 bases at V and 7 bases at J, with 7 bases in the middle. The length of the CDR3 is 11 residues. DNA of the CDR3: TGTGCCAGCAGTGAGGGCAGGGAGCAGTACGTC. This codes for CASSEGREQYV.

This clone was seen only once. The chain has TRBV27 and TRBJ2-1; TRBD1 might be the D (5 bases). CDR1 and CDR2 from the germline V gene are MNHEY and SMNVEV (reference sequence). V lost 5 bases and J 0 bases, leaving 14 bases between the germline ends. There are 16 residues in the CDR3. The CDR3 is CASSESGFRSYNEQFF. The CDR3 DNA sequence: TGTGCCAGCAGTGAATCAGGGTTTCGCTCCTACAATGAGCAGTTCTTC.

This chain uses TRBV14 with TRBJ2-3, with D possibly TRBD1 on 6 matching bases. The CDR3 has 13 residues. Per germline, CDR1 SGHDN and CDR2 FVKESK. Deletions cut 7 bases from V and 3 bases from J, with 11 bases between. CDR3 DNA: TGTGCCAGCACCACAGGGTGGACAGATACGCAGTATTTT. It specifies CASTTGWTDTQYF.